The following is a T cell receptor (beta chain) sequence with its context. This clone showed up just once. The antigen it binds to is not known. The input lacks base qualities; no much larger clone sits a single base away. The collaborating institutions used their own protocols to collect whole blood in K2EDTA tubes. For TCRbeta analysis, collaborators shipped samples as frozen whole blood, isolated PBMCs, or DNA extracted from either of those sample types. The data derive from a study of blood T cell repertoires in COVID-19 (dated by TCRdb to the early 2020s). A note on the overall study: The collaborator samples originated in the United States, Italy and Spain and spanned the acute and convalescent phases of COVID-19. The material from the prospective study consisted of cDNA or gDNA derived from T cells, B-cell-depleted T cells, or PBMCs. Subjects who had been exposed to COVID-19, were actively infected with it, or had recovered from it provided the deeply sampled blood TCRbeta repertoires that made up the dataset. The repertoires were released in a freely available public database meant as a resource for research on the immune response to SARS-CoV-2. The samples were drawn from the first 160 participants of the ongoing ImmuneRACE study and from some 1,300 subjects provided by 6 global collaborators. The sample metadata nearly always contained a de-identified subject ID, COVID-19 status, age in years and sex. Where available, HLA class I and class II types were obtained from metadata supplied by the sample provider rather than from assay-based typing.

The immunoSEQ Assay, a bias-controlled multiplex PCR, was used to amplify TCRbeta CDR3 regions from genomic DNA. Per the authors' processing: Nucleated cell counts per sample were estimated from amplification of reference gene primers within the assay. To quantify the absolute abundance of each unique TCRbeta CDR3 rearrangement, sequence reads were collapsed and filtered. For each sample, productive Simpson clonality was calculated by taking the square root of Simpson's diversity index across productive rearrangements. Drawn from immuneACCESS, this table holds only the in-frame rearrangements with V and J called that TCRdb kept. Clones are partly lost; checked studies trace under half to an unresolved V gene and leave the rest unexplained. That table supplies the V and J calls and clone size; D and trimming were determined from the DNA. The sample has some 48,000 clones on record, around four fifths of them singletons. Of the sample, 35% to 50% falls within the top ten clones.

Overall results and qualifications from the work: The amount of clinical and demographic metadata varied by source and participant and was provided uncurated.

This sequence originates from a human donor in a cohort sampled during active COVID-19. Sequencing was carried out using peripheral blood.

The DNA sequence reads TGTGCCAGCAGCAGGGGGAACACCGGGGAGCTGTTTTTT. Protein translation: CASSRGNTGELFF. The chain is assembled from TRBV25-1 and TRBJ2-2; TRBD1 is a possible D gene, resting on 6 matching bases. CDR1 and CDR2, looked up from the germline V gene, are MGHDK and SYGVNS. Measured from the cysteine to the phenylalanine, the CDR3 is 13 residues long. Only the CDR3 portion is preserved as DNA: 39 bases, with reading frame beginning at the first base. V is cut by 6 bases and J by 1 base, and the space between the germline ends is 6 bases.